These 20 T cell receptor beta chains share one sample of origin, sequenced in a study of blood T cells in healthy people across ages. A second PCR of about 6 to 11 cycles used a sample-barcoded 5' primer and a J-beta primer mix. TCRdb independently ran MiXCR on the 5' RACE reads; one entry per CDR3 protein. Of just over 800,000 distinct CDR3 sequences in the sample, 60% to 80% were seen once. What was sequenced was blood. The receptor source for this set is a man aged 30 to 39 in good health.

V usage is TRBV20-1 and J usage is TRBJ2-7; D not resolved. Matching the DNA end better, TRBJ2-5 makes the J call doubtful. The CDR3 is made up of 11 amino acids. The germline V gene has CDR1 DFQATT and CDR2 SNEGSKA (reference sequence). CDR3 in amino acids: CSALRKETQYF. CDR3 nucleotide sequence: TGCAGTGCACTAAGGAAGGAGACCCAGTACTTC.

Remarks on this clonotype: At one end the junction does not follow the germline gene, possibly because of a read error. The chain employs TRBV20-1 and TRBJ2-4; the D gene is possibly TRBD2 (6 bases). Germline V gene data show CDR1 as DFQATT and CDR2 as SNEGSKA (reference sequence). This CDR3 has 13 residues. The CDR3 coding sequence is TGCGGTGCTATGGGGGGTGCCAAAAACATTCAGTACTTC. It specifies CGAMGGAKNIQYF.

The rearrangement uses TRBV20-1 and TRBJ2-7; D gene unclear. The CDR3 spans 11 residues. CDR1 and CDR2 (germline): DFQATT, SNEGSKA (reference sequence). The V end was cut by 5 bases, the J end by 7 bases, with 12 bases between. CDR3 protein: CSAGSELEQYF. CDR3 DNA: TGCAGTGCTGGTTCAGAGTTAGAGCAGTACTTC.

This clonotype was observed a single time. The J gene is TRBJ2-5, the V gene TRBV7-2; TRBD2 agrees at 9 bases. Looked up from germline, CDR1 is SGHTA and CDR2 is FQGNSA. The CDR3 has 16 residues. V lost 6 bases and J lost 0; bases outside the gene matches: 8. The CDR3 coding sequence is TGTGCCAGCAGGGATCTAGCGGGGCTATACCAAGAGACCCAGTACTTC. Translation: CASRDLAGLYQETQYF.

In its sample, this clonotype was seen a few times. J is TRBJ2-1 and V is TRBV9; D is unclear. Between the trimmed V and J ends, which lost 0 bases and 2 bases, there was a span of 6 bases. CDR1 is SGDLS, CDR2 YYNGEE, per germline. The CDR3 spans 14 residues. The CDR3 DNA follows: TGTGCCAGCAGCGTAGACTCCGCCTACAATGAGCAGTTCTTC. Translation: CASSVDSAYNEQFF.

The CDR3 region is CASSSGLAGDDEQYF. CDR3 sequence (DNA): TGTGCCAGCAGCTCAGGACTAGCGGGGGATGATGAGCAGTACTTC. This rearrangement joins TRBV7-2 to TRBJ2-5; 13 positions agree with TRBD2. CDR1 is SGHTA, CDR2 FQGNSA, per germline. The J segment lost 11 bases and the V segment lost 4 bases, leaving 10 bases of the junction unmatched. The CDR3 contains 15 residues.

CDR3 coding DNA: TGTGCCAGCAGCACGACCCGACAGGAAAGCTCCTACGAGCAGTACTTC. It encodes CASSTTRQESSYEQYF. This chain links TRBV21-1 with TRBJ2-7; the D call in the table, TRBD1, was not verified against the DNA. TRBV21-1 is a pseudogene segment. This CDR3 comprises 16 residues.

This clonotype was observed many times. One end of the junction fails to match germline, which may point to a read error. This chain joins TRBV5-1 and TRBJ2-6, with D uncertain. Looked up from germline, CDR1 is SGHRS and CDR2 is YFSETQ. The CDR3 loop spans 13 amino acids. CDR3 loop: CASSPSGANVLTF. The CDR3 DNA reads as TGTGCCAGCAGCCCCTCTGGGGCCAACGTCCTGACTTTC.

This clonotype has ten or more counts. The CDR3 sequence is CSARDPYWGSRITDTQYF. CDR3 nucleotide sequence: TGCAGTGCTAGAGATCCTTACTGGGGCAGCCGAATCACAGATACGCAGTATTTT. The chain is built from TRBV20-1 and TRBJ2-3; D is possibly TRBD1 (5 bases). CDR1 is DFQATT, CDR2 SNEGSKA, per germline (reference sequence). V was trimmed by 0 bases and J by 2 bases, leaving 21 bases between them. This CDR3 is 18 amino acids long.

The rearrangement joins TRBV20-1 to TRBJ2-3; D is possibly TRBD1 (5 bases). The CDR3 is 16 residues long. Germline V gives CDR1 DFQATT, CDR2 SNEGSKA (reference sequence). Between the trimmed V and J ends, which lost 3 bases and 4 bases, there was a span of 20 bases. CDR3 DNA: TGCAGTGCTAGCGTCACCTCGGCAGGGCAGGCAGATACGCAGTATTTT. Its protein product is CSASVTSAGQADTQYF.

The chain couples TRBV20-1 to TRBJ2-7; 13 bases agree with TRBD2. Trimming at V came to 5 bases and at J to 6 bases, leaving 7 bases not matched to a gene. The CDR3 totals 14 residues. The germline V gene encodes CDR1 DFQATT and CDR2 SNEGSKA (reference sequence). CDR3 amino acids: CSAFPLAGGLEQYF. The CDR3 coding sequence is TGCAGTGCTTTCCCACTAGCGGGGGGGCTCGAGCAGTACTTC.

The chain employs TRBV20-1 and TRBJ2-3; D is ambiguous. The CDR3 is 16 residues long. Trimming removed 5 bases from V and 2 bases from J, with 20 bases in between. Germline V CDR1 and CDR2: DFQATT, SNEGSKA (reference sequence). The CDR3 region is CSASFRALDITDTQYF. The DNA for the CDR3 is TGCAGTGCTTCCTTTCGTGCCCTGGATATCACAGATACGCAGTATTTT.

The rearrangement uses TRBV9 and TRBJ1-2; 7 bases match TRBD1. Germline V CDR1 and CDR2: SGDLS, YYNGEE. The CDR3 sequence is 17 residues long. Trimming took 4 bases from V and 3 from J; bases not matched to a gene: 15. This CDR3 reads CASSFRQGSFGYYGYTF. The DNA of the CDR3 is TGTGCCAGCAGCTTCCGACAGGGATCGTTCGGATACTATGGCTACACCTTC.

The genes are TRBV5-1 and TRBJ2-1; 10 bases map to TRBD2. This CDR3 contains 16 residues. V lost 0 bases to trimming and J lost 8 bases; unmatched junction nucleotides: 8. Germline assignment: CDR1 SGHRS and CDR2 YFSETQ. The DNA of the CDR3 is TGCGCCAGCAGCTTGGAGGTAGCGGGGGGTTTCGATGAGCAGTTCTTC. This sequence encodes CASSLEVAGGFDEQFF.

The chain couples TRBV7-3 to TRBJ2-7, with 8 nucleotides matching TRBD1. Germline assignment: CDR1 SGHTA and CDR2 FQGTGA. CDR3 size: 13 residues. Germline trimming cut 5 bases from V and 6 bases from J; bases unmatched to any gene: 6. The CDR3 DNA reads TGTGCCAGCAGCCGGACAGGGACCAGCGAGCAGTACTTC. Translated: CASSRTGTSEQYF. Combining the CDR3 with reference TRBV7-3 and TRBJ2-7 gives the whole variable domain GAGVSQTPSNKVTEKGKYVELRCDPISGHTALYWYRQSLGQGPEFLIYFQGTGAADDSGLPNDRFFAVRPEGSVSTLKIQRTERGDSAVYLCASSRTGTSEQYFGPGTRLTVT.

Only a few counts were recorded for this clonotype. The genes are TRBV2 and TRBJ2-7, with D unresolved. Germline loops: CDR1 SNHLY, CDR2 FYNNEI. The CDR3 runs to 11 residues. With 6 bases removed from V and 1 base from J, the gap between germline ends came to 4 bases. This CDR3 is CASRPSYEQYF. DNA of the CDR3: TGTGCCAGCAGACCGTCCTACGAGCAGTACTTC. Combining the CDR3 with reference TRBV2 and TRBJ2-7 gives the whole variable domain EPEVTQTPSHQVTQMGQEVILRCVPISNHLYFYWYRQILGQKVEFLVSFYNNEISEKSEIFDDQFSVERPDGSNFTLKIRSTKLEDSAMYFCASRPSYEQYFGPGTRLTVT.

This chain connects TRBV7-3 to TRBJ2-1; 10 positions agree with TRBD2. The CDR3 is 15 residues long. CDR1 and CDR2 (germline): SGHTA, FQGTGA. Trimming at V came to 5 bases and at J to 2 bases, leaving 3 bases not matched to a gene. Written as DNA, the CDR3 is TGTGCCAGCAGCCAGACTAGCGGGCCCTACAATGAGCAGTTCTTC. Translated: CASSQTSGPYNEQFF.

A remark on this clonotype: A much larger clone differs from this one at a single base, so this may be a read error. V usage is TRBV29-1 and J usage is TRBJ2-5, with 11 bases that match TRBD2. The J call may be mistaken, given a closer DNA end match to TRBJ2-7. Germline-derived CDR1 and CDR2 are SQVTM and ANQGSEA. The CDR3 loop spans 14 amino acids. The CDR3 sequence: CSALTSGDSDEQYF. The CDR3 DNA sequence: TGCAGCGCCCTGACTAGCGGGGACTCCGACGAGCAGTACTTC.

CDR3 nucleotides: TGTGCCAGCAGTGATCTGTTAACTGAAGCTTTCTTT. Protein: CASSDLLTEAFF. The chain couples TRBV2 to TRBJ1-1; D gene unclear. The CDR3 has 12 amino acids. Trimming removed 3 bases from V and 5 bases from J, with 7 bases in between. In germline, CDR1 is SNHLY, CDR2 FYNNEI.

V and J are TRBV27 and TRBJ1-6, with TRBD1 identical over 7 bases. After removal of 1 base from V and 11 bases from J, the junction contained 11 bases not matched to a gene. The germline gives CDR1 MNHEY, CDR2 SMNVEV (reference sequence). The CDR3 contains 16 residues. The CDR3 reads CASSLFPGGRGAPLHF. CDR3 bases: TGTGCCAGCAGTTTATTTCCGGGTGGCAGGGGGGCACCCCTCCACTTT.